This T cell receptor beta chain derives from a study of regulatory T cells in long-lasting Graves disease. Germline-derived CDR1 and CDR2 are SGHVS and FQNEAQ. The germline V and J ends were trimmed by 3 bases and 3 bases, with 9 bases remaining between them. CDR3 length equals 13 residues. Time point reported: newly diagnosed GD, antithyroid drugs for less than 3 months. Making the TCR library involved RNA that had been extracted from PBMCs. In this sample, this clonotype turned up many times. The authors built TCR beta libraries using iRepertoire HTBI primers and Arm-PCR of CDR3 regions. TCRdb processed the multiplex PCR reads anew with MiXCR; each CDR3 protein has one entry. The sample shows some 250,000 distinct CDR3 sequences, 20% of them seen only once.

The receptor comes from a female donor with Graves disease. The material was peripheral blood mononuclear cells (PBMCs), obtained at new diagnosis, from a patient treated with antithyroid drugs. This chain joins TRBV7-8 and TRBJ2-7, with D possibly TRBD2 on 6 matching bases. The CDR3 loop reads CASSFLRGYEQYF. As DNA, the CDR3 is TGTGCCAGCAGCTTTTTGCGGGGCTACGAGCAGTACTTC.